Below, 10 T cell receptor beta chains from the same sample are listed, as sequenced in a study of blood T cell repertoires in COVID-19. The protocol was immunoSEQ multiplex PCR, while the TCRdb copy is restricted to in-frame clones and leaves out a portion. The data show roughly 150,000 clones, with around 89% seen just once and about 28% held by the top ten. The sequencing input was peripheral blood. All receptors derive from a human donor in a cohort sampled during active COVID-19.

The count of this clone is one. V and J are TRBV29-1 and TRBJ2-7; tentatively, D is TRBD2 (6 bases). The CDR3 is made up of 15 amino acids. Per germline, CDR1 SQVTM and CDR2 ANQGSEA. V lost 1 base and J lost 0, with 13 bases in between. In DNA, the CDR3 is TGCAGCGTTGAAGCAGAAGCGGGTTCCTCCTACGAGCAGTACTTC. Encoded protein: CSVEAEAGSSYEQYF.

The chain couples TRBV5-1 to TRBJ1-2; D not resolved. Per the germline V gene, CDR1 is SGHRS and CDR2 is YFSETQ. This CDR3 comprises 14 residues. Trimming shortened V by 4 bases and J by 2 bases, and 12 bases separated the two germline ends. The CDR3 DNA is TGCGCCAGCAGCCCTCGAGGAGAGAACTATGGCTACACCTTC. It is translated as CASSPRGENYGYTF. The entire variable domain, with the rest obtained from reference TRBV5-1 and TRBJ1-2, is as follows: KAGVTQTPRYLIKTRGQQVTLSCSPISGHRSVSWYQQTPGQGLQFLFEYFSETQRNKGNFPGRFSGRQFSNSRSEMNVSTLELGDSALYLCASSPRGENYGYTFGSGTRLTVV.

This CDR3 is CASSLSDSYEQYF. CDR3 in DNA: TGTGCCAGCAGTTTATCCGACAGCTACGAGCAGTACTTC. The rearrangement uses TRBV27 and TRBJ2-7; TRBD1 is a possible D gene (5 bases). Germline V gives CDR1 MNHEY, CDR2 SMNVEV (reference sequence). This CDR3 contains 13 residues. V was cut by 0 bases and J by 3 bases, with 6 bases left in between.

CDR3 DNA sequence: TGTGCCAGCAGCTTAAGTGGGGGACTAGAGGGGACCCAGTACTTC. Protein: CASSLSGGLEGTQYF. The chain is built from TRBV7-3 and TRBJ2-5; TRBD2 agrees at 8 bases. The CDR3 length is 15 residues. J lost 7 bases, V lost 1 base, and 8 bases had no gene match. The germline gives CDR1 SGHTA, CDR2 FQGTGA.

The chain links TRBV9 to TRBJ1-5; D gene ambiguous. The V gene lost 3 bases and the J gene lost 6 bases, with 13 bases spanning the gap. Germline CDR1 SGDLS, CDR2 YYNGEE. The CDR3 consists of 14 residues. The CDR3 loop is CASSDEAHGQPQHF. CDR3 in DNA: TGTGCCAGCAGCGATGAGGCTCATGGTCAGCCCCAGCATTTT. The full variable domain, rest sourced from reference TRBV9 and TRBJ1-5, is DSGVTQTPKHLITATGQRVTLRCSPRSGDLSVYWYQQSLDQGLQFLIQYYNGEERAKGNILERFSAQQFPDLHSELNLSSLELGDSALYFCASSDEAHGQPQHFGDGTRLSIL.

V and J are TRBV30 and TRBJ1-3; weak D call: TRBD1 (5 bases). The germline V gene has CDR1 GTSNPN and CDR2 SVGIG (reference sequence). The CDR3 is 15 residues long. The ends were cut back, 0 bases at V and 0 bases at J, with 9 bases in the middle. CDR3 amino acids: CAWSVHRFSGNTIYF. The CDR3 DNA is TGTGCCTGGAGTGTACACAGGTTCTCTGGAAACACCATATATTTT.

This rearrangement joins TRBV5-4 to TRBJ1-2; TRBD1 agrees at 10 bases. The CDR3 is 15 residues long. The junction had 8 bases not matched to a gene; V was cut back by 5 bases and J by 4 bases. Per the germline V gene, CDR1 is SGHNT and CDR2 is YYREEE (reference sequence). The CDR3 sequence is CASRVDGQGGYGYTF. The CDR3 nucleotides are TGTGCCAGCAGGGTGGATGGACAGGGGGGCTATGGCTACACCTTC. Full variable domain (remainder filled in from reference TRBV5-4 and TRBJ1-2): ETGVTQSPTHLIKTRGQQVTLRCSSQSGHNTVSWYQQALGQGPQFIFQYYREEENGRGNFPPRFSGLQFPNYSSELNVNALELDDSALYLCASRVDGQGGYGYTFGSGTRLTVV.

The sample holds one count of this clone. This chain connects TRBV27 to TRBJ2-7; a weak D match, TRBD1 (5 bases). V lost 5 bases, J lost 0 bases, and 11 bases lay in between. CDR1 MNHEY and CDR2 SMNVEV come from the germline V gene (reference sequence). This CDR3 contains 14 residues. The CDR3 region is CASSLDTFSYEQYF. For the CDR3, the DNA is TGTGCCAGCAGTCTGGACACTTTCTCCTACGAGCAGTACTTC.

The chain is built from TRBV18 and TRBJ2-5, with TRBD2 identical over 9 bases. The V and J ends lost 5 bases and 5 bases, in that order; junction bases with no gene match: 6. Germline V gene lookup returns CDR1 KGHSH and CDR2 LQKENI. CDR3 size: 14 residues. The CDR3 sequence is CASSYNSGGETQYF. CDR3 bases: TGTGCCAGCTCATATAATAGCGGGGGTGAGACCCAGTACTTC.

The chain recombines TRBV10-3 with TRBJ1-5; no firm D call. The CDR3 sequence is 16 residues long. CDR1 and CDR2 from the germline V gene are ENHRY and SYGVKD. Trimming pared 0 bases from V and 0 bases from J, leaving 9 bases between. The CDR3 nucleotides are TGTGCCATCAGTGAGTCTATGTCTAATAGCAATCAGCCCCAGCATTTT. Amino acids: CAISESMSNSNQPQHF.